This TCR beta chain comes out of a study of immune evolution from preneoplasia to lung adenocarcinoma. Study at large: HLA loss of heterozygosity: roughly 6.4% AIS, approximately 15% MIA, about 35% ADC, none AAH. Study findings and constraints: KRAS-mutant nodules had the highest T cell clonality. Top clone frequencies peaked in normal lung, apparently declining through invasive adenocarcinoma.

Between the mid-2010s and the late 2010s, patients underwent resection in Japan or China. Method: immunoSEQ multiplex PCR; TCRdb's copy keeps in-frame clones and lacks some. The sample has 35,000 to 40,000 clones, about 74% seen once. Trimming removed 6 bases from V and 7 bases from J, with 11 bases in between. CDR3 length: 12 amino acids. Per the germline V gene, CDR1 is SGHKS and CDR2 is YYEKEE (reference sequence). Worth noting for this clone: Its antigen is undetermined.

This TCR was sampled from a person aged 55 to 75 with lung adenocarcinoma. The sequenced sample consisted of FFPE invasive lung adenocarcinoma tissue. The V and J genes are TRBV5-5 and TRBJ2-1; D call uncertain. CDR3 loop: CASTSGRNEQFF. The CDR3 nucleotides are TGTGCCAGCACCTCGGGTAGGAATGAGCAGTTCTTC.